Listed below are T cell receptor beta chains from one sample, sequenced in a study of radiotherapy plus CTLA-4 blockade in lung cancer. Profiled with immunoSEQ multiplex PCR; TCRdb holds only in-frame clones, not every one. Among about 36,000 clones listed, 75% to 90% were seen once. This specimen was peripheral blood, taken from a patient treated with radiotherapy plus ipilimumab. These TCRs come from a human donor with non-small cell lung cancer who had stable disease on radiotherapy plus ipilimumab. The CDR3 runs from the conserved cysteine through the conserved F or W. A D gene is named only where the DNA matches it firmly. Rows give clone size only sometimes, using once, few, many, or a class for an expanded clone.

CDR3 DNA: TGTGCCAGCAGTCCCCTCGGACTAGCGGGAGTAGGGGAGCAGTACTTC; CDR3 protein: CASSPLGLAGVGEQYF; J gene: TRBJ2-7; clone size: NA; D gene: TRBD2; V gene: TRBV27
CDR3 DNA: TGCGCCAGCAGCTTTGGAGGGCCGGCCTACGAGCAGTACTTC; CDR3 protein: CASSFGGPAYEQYF; J gene: TRBJ2-7; clone size: NA; D gene: NA; V gene: TRBV4-1
CDR3 DNA: TGTGCCAGCAGCGCGGGACGGAGCACAGATACGCAGTATTTT; CDR3 protein: CASSAGRSTDTQYF; J gene: TRBJ2-3; clone size: few; D gene: NA; V gene: TRBV11-3
CDR3 DNA: TGTGCCAGCAGCCTGACTAGCGGCCCCTACGAGCAGTACTTC; CDR3 protein: CASSLTSGPYEQYF; J gene: TRBJ2-7; clone size: NA; D gene: TRBD2; V gene: TRBV11-2
CDR3 DNA: TGTGCCAGCAGCCCAGCGGGAGGGCCCACAGATACGCAGTATTTT; CDR3 protein: CASSPAGGPTDTQYF; J gene: TRBJ2-3; clone size: NA; D gene: TRBD2; V gene: TRBV4-2
CDR3 DNA: TGTGCCAGCAGTGTCGAAACCTGGGGGGCTGAAGCTTTCTTT; CDR3 protein: CASSVETWGAEAFF; J gene: TRBJ1-1; clone size: once; D gene: NA; V gene: TRBV25-1
CDR3 DNA: TGCGCCAGCAGCGGACGGGCGGGACTCACAGATACGCAGTATTTT; CDR3 protein: CASSGRAGLTDTQYF; J gene: TRBJ2-3; clone size: few; D gene: NA; V gene: TRBV5-1
CDR3 DNA: TGCGCCAGCAGCCAAGATTTTAGCGGGAGGGCCTACGAGCAGTACTTC; CDR3 protein: CASSQDFSGRAYEQYF; J gene: TRBJ2-7; clone size: NA; D gene: TRBD2; V gene: TRBV4-1
CDR3 DNA: TGTGCCAGCAGCGCCCGACCTATGACTAGCGGGAGGTATAATGAGCAGTTCTTC; CDR3 protein: CASSARPMTSGRYNEQFF; J gene: TRBJ2-1; clone size: NA; D gene: TRBD2; V gene: TRBV7-6
CDR3 DNA: TGTGCCAGCTCAGCCGGGACAGGGAGGTCTGAAGCTTTCTTT; CDR3 protein: CASSAGTGRSEAFF; J gene: TRBJ1-1; clone size: NA; D gene: TRBD1; V gene: TRBV18
CDR3 DNA: TGTGCCAGTAGACAGGAGGAAAACATTCAGTACTTC; CDR3 protein: CASRQEENIQYF; J gene: TRBJ2-4; clone size: NA; D gene: NA; V gene: TRBV10-3
CDR3 DNA: TGCGCCAGCAGCTTGGACAGGGGGTCCTACGAGCAGTACTTC; CDR3 protein: CASSLDRGSYEQYF; J gene: TRBJ2-7; clone size: NA; D gene: TRBD1; V gene: TRBV5-1
CDR3 DNA: TGTGCCAGCAGTCCTACCTACTCCGGACAGCTATATGGCTACACCTTC; CDR3 protein: CASSPTYSGQLYGYTF; J gene: TRBJ1-2; clone size: few; D gene: NA; V gene: TRBV27
CDR3 DNA: TGTGCCAGCAGCCAAGTAGCGGGAGCCACAGATACGCAGCATTTT; CDR3 protein: CASSQVAGATDTQHF; J gene: TRBJ1-5; clone size: once; D gene: NA; V gene: TRBV4-2
CDR3 DNA: TGTGCCAGCAGCATAGGGACTAGCGGGCCCGGGGACATTCAGTACTTC; CDR3 protein: CASSIGTSGPGDIQYF; J gene: TRBJ2-4; clone size: few; D gene: TRBD2; V gene: TRBV11-3
CDR3 DNA: TGTGCCAGCAGCTTGGGCAGCAACCAAGAGACCCAGTACTTC; CDR3 protein: CASSLGSNQETQYF; J gene: TRBJ2-5; clone size: NA; D gene: NA; V gene: TRBV7-9
CDR3 DNA: TGTGCCAGCAGCTTAACCACAATATACAATGAGCAGTTCTTC; CDR3 protein: CASSLTTIYNEQFF; J gene: TRBJ2-1; clone size: NA; D gene: NA; V gene: TRBV5-6
CDR3 DNA: TGTGCCAGCCGGGTTTGGGGGGCCTACGAGCAGTACTTC; CDR3 protein: CASRVWGAYEQYF; J gene: TRBJ2-7; clone size: NA; D gene: NA; V gene: TRBV13
CDR3 DNA: TGTGCCAGCAGCCAAGAGGAGCGGGAGATCTACAATGAGCAGTTCTTC; CDR3 protein: CASSQEEREIYNEQFF; J gene: TRBJ2-1; clone size: NA; D gene: TRBD2; V gene: TRBV4-2
CDR3 DNA: TGTGCCCGGGTGCCGGTGAGCACTGAAGCTTTCTTT; CDR3 protein: CARVPVSTEAFF; J gene: TRBJ1-1; clone size: once; D gene: NA; V gene: TRBV30
CDR3 DNA: TGTGCCAGCAGTTACACCGGGACAGGCTTTCAGACCTTC; CDR3 protein: CASSYTGTGFQTF; J gene: TRBJ1-2; clone size: few; D gene: TRBD1; V gene: TRBV6-5
CDR3 DNA: TGTGCCAGCAGCCCCACCTACAGGGGCAAAGTGAACACTGAAGCTTTCTTT; CDR3 protein: CASSPTYRGKVNTEAFF; J gene: TRBJ1-1; clone size: once; D gene: TRBD1; V gene: TRBV4-2
CDR3 DNA: TGTGCCAGCAGTTTAATGGCAGGTAACTACGAGCAGTACTTC; CDR3 protein: CASSLMAGNYEQYF; J gene: TRBJ2-7; clone size: NA; D gene: NA; V gene: TRBV27
CDR3 DNA: TGTGCCAGTACCCCGGTGGGGGGGGCTGGTCAGCCCCAGCATTTT; CDR3 protein: CASTPVGGAGQPQHF; J gene: TRBJ1-5; clone size: NA; D gene: NA; V gene: TRBV19
CDR3 DNA: TGTGCCAGCAGTGAACTCAAAGGACAGTTGAACACTGAAGCTTTCTTT; CDR3 protein: CASSELKGQLNTEAFF; J gene: TRBJ1-1; clone size: NA; D gene: NA; V gene: TRBV6-1
CDR3 DNA: TGTGCCAGCAGCTTACTCCCTCGCGGGGGCGGGAACACTGAAGCTTTCTTT; CDR3 protein: CASSLLPRGGGNTEAFF; J gene: TRBJ1-1; clone size: NA; D gene: NA; V gene: TRBV7-3
CDR3 DNA: TGTGCCAGCAGTTTACAGGGGGCGGGCGAGCAGTTCTTC; CDR3 protein: CASSLQGAGEQFF; J gene: TRBJ2-1; clone size: NA; D gene: TRBD1; V gene: TRBV28
CDR3 DNA: TGTGCCAGCAGCCCACGGACAAGGGGATCGGACACTGAAGCTTTCTTT; CDR3 protein: CASSPRTRGSDTEAFF; J gene: TRBJ1-1; clone size: NA; D gene: NA; V gene: TRBV7-2
CDR3 DNA: TGCGCCAGCAGCACCACCACTAGCACAGATACGCAGTATTTT; CDR3 protein: CASSTTTSTDTQYF; J gene: TRBJ2-3; clone size: NA; D gene: NA; V gene: TRBV4-3
CDR3 DNA: TGTGCCAGCAGCTCACGGGACAGCTACAATGAGCAGTTCTTC; CDR3 protein: CASSSRDSYNEQFF; J gene: TRBJ2-1; clone size: NA; D gene: NA; V gene: TRBV21-1
CDR3 DNA: TGCGCCAGCAGCCAAGATTGGTCGACAGGGCTCGCTGATACGCAGTATTTT; CDR3 protein: CASSQDWSTGLADTQYF; J gene: TRBJ2-3; clone size: NA; D gene: TRBD1; V gene: TRBV4-3
CDR3 DNA: TGTGCCAGCAGCCCGACACGGACTAACCCCTCCGAGCAGTACTTC; CDR3 protein: CASSPTRTNPSEQYF; J gene: TRBJ2-7; clone size: NA; D gene: NA; V gene: TRBV6-5
CDR3 DNA: TGTGCCACCAGCAGACGGGCGGGGGGCTTGGGATTATTACACACAGATACGCAGTATTTT; CDR3 protein: CATSRRAGGLGLLHTDTQYF; J gene: TRBJ2-3; clone size: NA; D gene: TRBD2; V gene: TRBV15
CDR3 DNA: TGTGCCAGCAGCCCAGGAGGTGAGCAGTTCTTC; CDR3 protein: CASSPGGEQFF; J gene: TRBJ2-1; clone size: NA; D gene: NA; V gene: TRBV4-2
CDR3 DNA: TGTGCCAGCAGACCGAGAGGGGGCGGAGTGACGCCTGGCTACACCTTC; CDR3 protein: CASRPRGGGVTPGYTF; J gene: TRBJ1-2; clone size: NA; D gene: TRBD1; V gene: TRBV7-2
CDR3 DNA: TGTGCCAGCAGCCCTAGCGGGAGCTCCTACAATGAGCAGTTCTTC; CDR3 protein: CASSPSGSSYNEQFF; J gene: TRBJ2-1; clone size: NA; D gene: TRBD2; V gene: TRBV5-4
CDR3 DNA: TGTGCCAGCAGCCACGGTTACAGGGGGCGCCTCGAGCAGTACTTC; CDR3 protein: CASSHGYRGRLEQYF; J gene: TRBJ2-7; clone size: NA; D gene: TRBD1; V gene: TRBV7-9
CDR3 DNA: TGTGCCAGCAGTTACAGGGAGGGGCCCCAGCATTTT; CDR3 protein: CASSYREGPQHF; J gene: TRBJ1-5; clone size: NA; D gene: NA; V gene: TRBV6-5
CDR3 DNA: TGTGCCACCAGCTTTAGCGGGAGCTCCTACGAGCAGTACTTC; CDR3 protein: CATSFSGSSYEQYF; J gene: TRBJ2-7; clone size: NA; D gene: TRBD2; V gene: TRBV15
CDR3 DNA: TGTGCCAGCAGCCAAGGCGTAGCGGGATCCTACAATGAGCAGTTCTTC; CDR3 protein: CASSQGVAGSYNEQFF; J gene: TRBJ2-1; clone size: few; D gene: TRBD2; V gene: TRBV4-2
CDR3 DNA: TGTGCCAGCAGCATGGGGACAGGGGGCGGGAGCTCCTACAATGAGCAGTTCTTC; CDR3 protein: CASSMGTGGGSSYNEQFF; J gene: TRBJ2-1; clone size: few; D gene: TRBD1; V gene: TRBV7-3
CDR3 DNA: TGTGCCAGCAGCGCCCGGACAGGGTCCAATCAGCCCCAGCATTTT; CDR3 protein: CASSARTGSNQPQHF; J gene: TRBJ1-5; clone size: NA; D gene: TRBD1; V gene: TRBV5-6
CDR3 DNA: TGTGCCAGCAGTCACGGGACAGGGAACACCGGGGAGCTGTTTTTT; CDR3 protein: CASSHGTGNTGELFF; J gene: TRBJ2-2; clone size: NA; D gene: TRBD1; V gene: TRBV28